Below, 24 T cell receptor beta chains from the same sample are listed, as sequenced in a study of Ad26.COV2.S vaccination and SARS-CoV-2 variants. Treatment here: about 20 received Ad26.COV2.S at low or high dose, single or two shots; five or six received placebo; per-sample allocation not given. All samples were drawn on day 63, counting from the first vaccine or placebo injection. Sequencing used immunoSEQ multiplex PCR; TCRdb keeps in-frame clones, though not all of them. The data show under 300,000 clones, around nine tenths seen once. The sequencing here drew on peripheral blood, taken in a trial of Ad26.COV2.S vaccine versus placebo. These receptors were taken from a person aged 18 to 65 who received the Ad26.COV2.S COVID-19 vaccine or a placebo.

In the case of this clone: This specimen includes other DNA sequences encoding the same CDR3. This sequence joins TRBV19 and TRBJ2-3, with 7 bases lining up with TRBD2. V shed 3 bases and J 6 bases; nucleotides not matched to a gene: 0. The CDR3 is made up of 12 amino acids. Germline V gene lookup returns CDR1 LNHDA and CDR2 SQIVND (reference sequence). The CDR3 loop is CASSIGGDTQYF. CDR3 coding DNA: TGTGCCAGTAGTATCGGGGGGGATACGCAGTATTTT.

In DNA form, the CDR3 reads TGTGCCAGCAGCACCCGGACAGGGACGGGGGGAGCTTCACCCCTCCACTTT. Its protein is CASSTRTGTGGASPLHF. The V call is TRBV7-2, the J call TRBJ1-6, with 8 bases lining up with TRBD1. The CDR3 sequence is 17 residues long. Germline CDR1 reads SGHTA; CDR2 reads FQGNSA. Trimming removed 5 bases from V and 9 bases from J; junction bases left unmatched: 15. The whole variable domain, filled in from reference TRBV7-2 and TRBJ1-6, reads GAGVSQSPSNKVTEKGKDVELRCDPISGHTALYWYRQSLGQGLEFLIYFQGNSAPDKSGLPSDRFSAERTGGSVSTLTIQRTQQEDSAVYLCASSTRTGTGGASPLHFGNGTRLTVT.

The rearrangement links TRBV6-2 or TRBV6-3 to TRBJ2-3; no clear D. Trimming stripped 5 bases from V and 5 bases from J, with 17 bases between. The V gene's germline CDR1 is MNHEY and CDR2 SVGEGT. The CDR3 is 15 residues long. Written as DNA, the CDR3 is TGTGCCAGCAGTGCCGCCACGTGGGGTAGAGATACGCAGTATTTT. Protein product: CASSAATWGRDTQYF.

The chain employs TRBV6-6 and TRBJ2-7; tentative D call: TRBD2 (5 bases). The CDR3 loop spans 13 amino acids. V was shortened by 6 bases and J by 5 bases, with 14 bases between the two germline ends. CDR1 MNHNY and CDR2 SVGAGI come from the germline V gene (reference sequence). DNA for the CDR3: TGTGCCAGCAGCCCAACCCTAGCTAACGAGCAGTACGTC. It translates to CASSPTLANEQYV.

This chain joins TRBV2 and TRBJ1-6, with D uncertain. Between the trimmed V and J ends, which lost 7 bases and 7 bases, there was a span of 11 bases. The CDR3 is made up of 13 amino acids. Looked up from germline, CDR1 is SNHLY and CDR2 is FYNNEI. In nucleotides, the CDR3 is TGTGCCAGCAACCGGGATGAAAATTCACCCCTCCACTTT. Residues: CASNRDENSPLHF.

The chain has TRBV3-1 (or the pseudogene TRBV3-2) and TRBJ2-1, with TRBD2 matching 9 bases. Germline V gene sequence: CDR1 LGHDT, CDR2 YNNKEL (reference sequence). The CDR3 is 18 amino acids. The ends lost 3 bases at V and 9 bases at J; junction bases unmatched: 18. CDR3 sequence reads: CASSQRLAGVISIGEQFF. CDR3 sequence (DNA): TGTGCCAGCAGCCAGCGGTTAGCGGGAGTGATATCTATCGGTGAGCAGTTCTTC.

This clone has only one observation. The chain uses TRBV5-1 and TRBJ2-7; D ambiguous. V was cut by 4 bases and J by 2 bases, with 13 bases left in between. Germline loops: CDR1 SGHRS, CDR2 YFSETQ. There are 14 residues in the CDR3. Written as DNA, the CDR3 is TGCGCCAGCAGCCTCGCCCCACCCCCCTACGAGCAGTACTTC. Translated, it gives CASSLAPPPYEQYF.

In this sample, this clone turned up once. A read error is possible here, since a much larger clone lies one base away. The V and J genes are TRBV7-2 and TRBJ2-6; D is ambiguous. This CDR3 contains 13 residues. The germline gives CDR1 SGHTA, CDR2 FQGNSA. Deletions cut 5 bases from V and 0 bases from J, with 2 bases between. The CDR3 DNA sequence: TGTGCCAGCAGCGTCTCTGGGGCCAACGTCCTGACTTTC. Its protein is CASSVSGANVLTF. Using reference TRBV7-2 and TRBJ2-6 for the parts outside the CDR3, the full variable domain is GAGVSQSPSNKVTEKGKDVELRCDPISGHTALYWYRQSLGQGLEFLIYFQGNSAPDKSGLPSDRFSAERTGGSVSTLTIQRTQQEDSAVYLCASSVSGANVLTFGAGSRLTVL.

This chain links TRBV20-1 with TRBJ1-5, with 10 positions matching TRBD1. The trim removed 6 bases at V and 3 bases at J, leaving 8 bases unmatched. This CDR3 has 15 residues. CDR1 is DFQATT, CDR2 SNEGSKA, per germline (reference sequence). In DNA form, the CDR3 reads TGCAGTGCCAGTCGTGGACAGGGGGTCAATCAGCCCCAGCATTTT. Its translation is CSASRGQGVNQPQHF.

The chain uses TRBV24-1 and TRBJ2-1; 10 bases agree with TRBD1. The CDR3 is made up of 15 amino acids. Germline V gene lookup returns CDR1 KGHDR and CDR2 SFDVKD. The V and J ends lost 1 base and 7 bases, in that order; junction bases with no gene match: 3. DNA for the CDR3: TGTGCCACCAGTGATTTCAAGGACAGGGGGAATGAGCAGTTCTTC. This encodes CATSDFKDRGNEQFF.

The gene calls are TRBV6-6 and TRBJ1-1; D is uncertain. V lost 0 bases and J lost 6, with 11 bases in between. This CDR3 spans 14 amino acids. Germline lookup yields CDR1 MNHNY and CDR2 SVGAGI (reference sequence). CDR3 DNA: TGTGCCAGCAGTTACTCGATAAAGGGCGCTGAAGCTTTCTTT. This sequence encodes CASSYSIKGAEAFF.

The chain combines TRBV7-2 with TRBJ2-1, with TRBD2 matching over 7 bases. Germline assignment: CDR1 SGHTA and CDR2 FQGNSA. V was pared by 5 bases and J by 8 bases, with 6 bases of the junction left unmatched. The CDR3 covers 13 residues. The CDR3 DNA reads as TGTGCCAGCAGCACTAGACTAGCCTATGAGCAGTTCTTC. It yields the protein CASSTRLAYEQFF.

The chain combines TRBV7-2 with TRBJ2-1; TRBD2 aligns across 9 bases. The CDR3 runs to 15 residues. After removal of 5 bases from V and 2 bases from J, the junction contained 4 bases not matched to a gene. Germline V gene sequence: CDR1 SGHTA, CDR2 FQGNSA. CDR3: CASSPTSGAYNEQFF. The DNA for the CDR3 is TGTGCCAGCAGCCCGACTAGCGGTGCCTACAATGAGCAGTTCTTC.

The chain employs TRBV27 and TRBJ2-3; D is perhaps TRBD1 or TRBD2 (6 bases each). Germline assignment: CDR1 MNHEY and CDR2 SMNVEV (reference sequence). With 6 bases removed from V and 0 bases from J, the gap between germline ends came to 22 bases. The CDR3 contains 18 residues. CDR3 amino acids: CASRPRGTIPPSTDTQYF. The DNA for the CDR3 is TGTGCCAGCAGACCACGCGGGACAATCCCACCAAGCACAGATACGCAGTATTTT.

A word on this clone: Germline and junction disagree at one end, which may indicate a read error. The rearrangement links TRBV7-7 to TRBJ2-5; D is possibly TRBD2 (6 bases). Per the germline V gene, CDR1 is SSHAT and CDR2 is FNYEAQ (reference sequence). This CDR3 region has 14 residues. The chain's CDR3 is CASSLRRDGETQYF. CDR3 DNA: TGTGCTAGCAGCTTAAGGAGGGATGGGGAGACCCAGTACTTC.

This clone was seen once. V gene TRBV2 combines with J gene TRBJ2-3, with a possible D match to TRBD2 (7 bases). The CDR3 has 16 residues. Germline V lookup: CDR1 SNHLY, CDR2 FYNNEI. The ends were cut back, 6 bases at V and 0 bases at J, with 16 bases in the middle. The CDR3 here is CASRGGGGPSTDTQYF. In DNA, the CDR3 is TGTGCCAGCAGGGGGGGCGGGGGCCCTAGCACAGATACGCAGTATTTT. Drawing the rest from reference TRBV2 and TRBJ2-3, the complete variable domain is EPEVTQTPSHQVTQMGQEVILRCVPISNHLYFYWYRQILGQKVEFLVSFYNNEISEKSEIFDDQFSVERPDGSNFTLKIRSTKLEDSAMYFCASRGGGGPSTDTQYFGPGTRLTVL.

The chain has TRBV18 and TRBJ2-3; TRBD2 matches at 12 bases. The V and J ends lost 2 bases and 2 bases, in that order; junction bases with no gene match: 8. CDR1 is KGHSH and CDR2 is LQKENI in the germline V gene. This CDR3 is 18 amino acids long. CDR3: CASSPIRLAGAHTDTQYF. CDR3 nucleotides: TGTGCCAGCTCACCAATTCGACTAGCGGGGGCCCACACAGATACGCAGTATTTT.

This clone was counted once. The rearrangement joins TRBV28 to TRBJ2-2; D might be TRBD1 (6 bases). Between the trimmed V and J ends, which lost 3 bases and 5 bases, there was a span of 16 bases. The CDR3 is 16 amino acids. Germline V gene sequence: CDR1 MDHEN, CDR2 SYDVKM. CDR3: CASSLRVGRGTGELFF. The CDR3 nucleotides read TGTGCCAGCAGTTTGCGGGTCGGTAGGGGGACCGGGGAGCTGTTTTTT.

In its sample, this clone was seen once. CDR3: CASRNRDFNYGYTF. CDR3 nucleotides: TGTGCCAGCAGGAACAGAGATTTTAACTATGGCTACACCTTC. The chain recombines TRBV2 with TRBJ1-2; no firm D call. Germline lookup yields CDR1 SNHLY and CDR2 FYNNEI. The CDR3 has 14 amino acids. Trimming removed 6 bases at V and 1 base at J, with 12 bases between.

The V gene is TRBV29-1, the J gene TRBJ2-3, with 11 bases matching TRBD2. Germline V gene data show CDR1 as SQVTM and CDR2 as ANQGSEA. The CDR3 consists of 16 residues. V was pared by 7 bases and J by 5 bases, with 14 bases of the junction left unmatched. Here the CDR3 reads CSGGGTLAGGLDTQYF. The CDR3 DNA is TGCAGCGGGGGCGGTACCCTAGCGGGGGGATTAGATACGCAGTATTTT.

The CDR3 sequence is CASSLARTSLDYEQYF. The CDR3 nucleotides read TGTGCCAGCAGCTTGGCGAGAACTAGCCTAGACTACGAGCAGTACTTC. The gene calls are TRBV7-2 and TRBJ2-7, with a weak D call TRBD2 (6 bases). With 3 bases removed from V and 3 bases from J, the gap between germline ends came to 18 bases. The CDR3 consists of 16 residues. Germline lookup yields CDR1 SGHTA and CDR2 FQGNSA.

The chain couples TRBV3-1 (or the pseudogene TRBV3-2) to TRBJ1-5; maybe TRBD1 (5 bases). The CDR3 has 15 residues. V was clipped by 4 bases and J by 1 base, with 11 bases between them. In germline, CDR1 is LGHDT, CDR2 YNNKEL (reference sequence). The CDR3 region is CASSRSGASNQPQHF. Written as DNA, the CDR3 is TGTGCCAGCAGCCGTTCCGGGGCGAGCAATCAGCCCCAGCATTTT.

The chain links TRBV12-5 to TRBJ2-7, with 7 positions matching TRBD1. V lost 4 bases and J lost 6; bases outside the gene matches: 18. Germline V gene lookup returns CDR1 LGHNT and CDR2 FRNRAP. This CDR3 is built from 17 residues. The CDR3 protein is CASGWGPLQGQASEQYF. The CDR3 nucleotides are TGTGCTAGTGGTTGGGGCCCATTGCAAGGACAGGCTAGCGAGCAGTACTTC. Variable domain in full (rest from reference TRBV12-5 and TRBJ2-7): DARVTQTPRHKVTEMGQEVTMRCQPILGHNTVFWYRQTMMQGLELLAYFRNRAPLDDSGMPKDRFSAEMPDATLATLKIQPSEPRDSAVYFCASGWGPLQGQASEQYFGPGTRLTVT.

This clone occurred a few times. The genes are TRBV10-3 and TRBJ1-2, with 11 bases identical to TRBD1. V lost 2 bases, J lost 8 bases, and 4 bases stayed unmatched. Per the germline V gene, CDR1 is ENHRY and CDR2 is SYGVKD. CDR3 length equals 14 residues. The CDR3 DNA reads as TGTGCCATCAGTGAGCGGGACAGGGGGGTCGGCTACACCTTC. The encoded protein is CAISERDRGVGYTF.